The TCR beta chain described here comes from a study of cytomegalovirus exposure and HLA in healthy donors. Study outcomes and limitations: TCR sequences were mostly rare, though some public TCRs occurred in many donors. Associated with cytomegalovirus, according to the listing, were around 160 TCR beta chains.

Of note for this clone: Its cognate antigen is unknown.

Only in-frame clones appear in the TCRdb table, and some are missing; sequencing was by immunoSEQ multiplex PCR. The table shows about 300,000 clones, with 88% occurring only once. The donors were part of the validation cohort, which consisted of some 120 subjects and was separate from the first cohort of under 750 subjects. This TCR came from a woman aged 18-30 years in good health and CMV-seronegative. The specimen was PBMCs.

The CDR3 DNA sequence: TGTGCCAGCAGCCCCAGGGTGCAGGGGCTGGTCTACCAGCCCCAGCATTTT. Encoded protein: CASSPRVQGLVYQPQHF. The gene calls are TRBV5-5 and TRBJ1-5, with D possibly TRBD1 on 6 matching bases. From germline, CDR1 is SGHKS and CDR2 YYEKEE (reference sequence). The CDR3 covers 17 residues. Trimming shortened V by 4 bases and J by 7 bases, and 24 bases separated the two germline ends.